This entry describes one T cell receptor (beta chain). Its antigen is still unknown. One entry per CDR3 protein results from TCRdb running MiXCR on the RT-PCR reads. Of about 800,000 distinct CDR3 sequences in the sample, around 21% were seen once. This sample was included in a study of response to subunit inactivated influenza vaccine. General observations from the study: Authors suggested that a seasonal influenza vaccination recruits few new T cells each time.

The CDR3 runs 16 residues. With 2 bases removed from V and 5 bases from J, the gap between germline ends came to 16 bases. The sequence came from a man in his fifties or sixties who received an inactivated influenza vaccine. This chain links TRBV12-3 or TRBV12-4 with TRBJ2-1; maybe TRBD2 (5 bases). The sequencing here drew on PBMCs from blood, taken 5 days after vaccination. DNA of the CDR3: TGTGCCAGCAGTTTAAGGAGCGGCCCTATCGACAATGAGCAGTTCTTC. Amino acid sequence: CASSLRSGPIDNEQFF.